The sequence of this TCR beta chain was determined in a study of post-analysis software for immune sequencing data. Background on the study: Included among the disease courses, which were recorded for the cohort, were relapsing-remitting, secondary progressive and progressive-relapsing multiple sclerosis.

Concerning this clonotype itself: The antigen is undetermined.

The CDR3 totals 16 residues. Germline V gene data show CDR1 as DFQATT and CDR2 as SNEGSKA (reference sequence). V lost 5 bases and J lost 2, with 20 bases in between. Study-wide results and caveats: Comparison of patients with controls showed roughly five TRBV segments more frequent in patients, TRBV5-6, TRBV5-1 and TRBV20-1 among them. For normalized Chao1 diversity, multiple sclerosis patients scored significantly lower than controls did. Batch-matched samples strongly co-clustered by F measure.

Carried by the TCR beta cDNA libraries were unique molecular identifiers. TCRdb reprocessed the PCR reads with MiXCR, giving one entry per CDR3 protein. The sample holds more than 450,000 distinct CDR3 sequences, under 40% seen once. The sample comprised blood. The chain employs TRBV20-1 and TRBJ2-3, with D perhaps matching TRBD2 (7 bases). This receptor was taken from a girl aged 2 to 17 with multiple sclerosis. The CDR3 nucleotides are TGCAGTGCTTACCCGGCATCTGGGGGGGCCACAGATACGCAGTATTTT. Translated, it gives CSAYPASGGATDTQYF.